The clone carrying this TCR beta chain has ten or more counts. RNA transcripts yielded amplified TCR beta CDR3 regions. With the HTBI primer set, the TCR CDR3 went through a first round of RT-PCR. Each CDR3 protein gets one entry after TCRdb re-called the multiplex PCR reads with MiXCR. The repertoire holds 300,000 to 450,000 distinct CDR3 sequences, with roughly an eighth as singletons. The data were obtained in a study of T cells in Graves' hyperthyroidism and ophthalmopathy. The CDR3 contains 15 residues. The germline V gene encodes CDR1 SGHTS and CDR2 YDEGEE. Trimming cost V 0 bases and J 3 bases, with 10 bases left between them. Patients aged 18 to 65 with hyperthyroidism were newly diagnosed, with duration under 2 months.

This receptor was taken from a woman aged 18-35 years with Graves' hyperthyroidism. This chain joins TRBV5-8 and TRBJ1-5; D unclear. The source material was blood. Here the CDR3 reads CASSLGGGHNQPQHF. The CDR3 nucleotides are TGTGCCAGCAGCTTGGGTGGAGGGCACAATCAGCCCCAGCATTTT.